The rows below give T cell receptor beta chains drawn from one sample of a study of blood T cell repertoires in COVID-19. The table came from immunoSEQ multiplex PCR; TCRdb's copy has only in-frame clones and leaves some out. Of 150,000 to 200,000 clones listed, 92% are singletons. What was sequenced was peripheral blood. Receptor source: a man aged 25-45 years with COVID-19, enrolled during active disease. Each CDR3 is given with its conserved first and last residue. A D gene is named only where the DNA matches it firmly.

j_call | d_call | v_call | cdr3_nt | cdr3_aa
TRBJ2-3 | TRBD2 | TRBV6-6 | TGTGCCAGCAGTTACCAACGGACTAGCCGCGATACGCAGTATTTT | CASSYQRTSRDTQYF
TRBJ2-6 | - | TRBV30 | TGTGCCTGGAGTCGTAGCTCTGGGGCCAACGTCCTGACTTTC | CAWSRSSGANVLTF
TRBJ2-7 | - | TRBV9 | TGTGCCAGCAGCGGGCCGTCCTACGAGCAGTACTTC | CASSGPSYEQYF
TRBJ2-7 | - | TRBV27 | TGTGCCAGCAGTTTGGGGGGACCAGACGAGCAGTACTTC | CASSLGGPDEQYF
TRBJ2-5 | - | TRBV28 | TGTGCCAGCACCCTAAACCGTCGGGAGACCCAGTACTTC | CASTLNRRETQYF
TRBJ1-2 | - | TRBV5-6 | TGTGCCAGCAGCTTAAGGGGAAGGGGCGCGGGGTTTGGCTATGGCTACACCTTC | CASSLRGRGAGFGYGYTF
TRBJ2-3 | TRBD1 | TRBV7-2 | TGTGCCAGCAGCTCCCGGGGGACAGGGCGGCAAGATACGCAGTATTTT | CASSSRGTGRQDTQYF
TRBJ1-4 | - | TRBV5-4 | TGTGCCAGCAGCTTACAGGGTTGGGCTAATGAAAAACTGTTTTTT | CASSLQGWANEKLFF
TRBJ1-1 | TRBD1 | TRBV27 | TGTGCCAGCAGTCCCGTACAGGGGGTAAGGACTGAAGCTTTCTTT | CASSPVQGVRTEAFF
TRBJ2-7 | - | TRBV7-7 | TGTGCCAGCAGCATCTGGGGAGGCGACGAGCAGTACTTC | CASSIWGGDEQYF
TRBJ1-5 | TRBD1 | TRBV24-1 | TGTGCCACCAGTGACACAGGGGGCGGTCAGCCCCAGCATTTT | CATSDTGGGQPQHF
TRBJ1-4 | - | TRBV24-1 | TGTGCCACCAGTGATTTGGCGGTGGGGCGGATTACTAATGAAAAACTGTTTTTT | CATSDLAVGRITNEKLFF